This note documents a single T cell receptor (beta chain) sequence. Its antigen remains unknown. The data are from a study of OX40 agonist ivuxolimab in advanced cancers. Looking at the study overall: Ivuxolimab, an antibody that agonizes OX40 (CD134), was administered to the patients. Dose-escalation subjects each had hepatocellular carcinoma, melanoma, renal cell or head and neck cancer. Whole-study findings and limits: Certain nonresponders additionally had low normalized T-cell clonal expansion.

Assay: immunoSEQ multiplex PCR; the TCRdb copy retains only in-frame clones and omits some. The repertoire has some 30,000 clones, about four fifths of them found once; the top ten carry around a fifth. Unmatched junction bases numbered 7, after V lost 4 bases and J lost 2 bases. This CDR3 has 16 residues. CDR1 SGHVS and CDR2 FNYEAQ come from the germline V gene. The starting material was CD4+ or CD8+ T cells sorted from blood, obtained in a trial of the OX40 agonist ivuxolimab. The chain joins TRBV7-6 to TRBJ2-3, with TRBD1 matching over 9 bases. The origin of this receptor is an adult with an advanced solid tumor such as melanoma, head and neck, liver or kidney cancer. CDR3 in DNA: TGTGCCAGCAGCTCAAGAACAGGGGGCTTCACAGATACGCAGTATTTT. Protein product: CASSSRTGGFTDTQYF. The full variable domain, in which reference TRBV7-6 and TRBJ2-3 provide the parts outside the CDR3, is GAGVSQSPRYKVTKRGQDVALRCDPISGHVSLYWYRQALGQGPEFLTYFNYEAQQDKSGLPNDRFSAERPEGSISTLTIQRTEQRDSAMYRCASSSRTGGFTDTQYFGPGTRLTVL.